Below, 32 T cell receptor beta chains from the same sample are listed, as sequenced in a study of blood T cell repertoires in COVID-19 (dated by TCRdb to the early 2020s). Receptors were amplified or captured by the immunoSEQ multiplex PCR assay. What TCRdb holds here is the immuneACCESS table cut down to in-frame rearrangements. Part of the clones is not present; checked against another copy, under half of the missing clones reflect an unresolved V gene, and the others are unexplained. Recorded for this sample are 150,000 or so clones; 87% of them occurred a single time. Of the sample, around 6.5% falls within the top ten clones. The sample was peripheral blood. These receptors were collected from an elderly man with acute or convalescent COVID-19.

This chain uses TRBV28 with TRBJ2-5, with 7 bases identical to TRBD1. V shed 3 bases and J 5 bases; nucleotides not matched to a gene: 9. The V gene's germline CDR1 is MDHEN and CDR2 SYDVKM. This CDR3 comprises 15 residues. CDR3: CASSFSQGVVETQYF. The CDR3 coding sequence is TGTGCCAGCAGTTTTTCGCAGGGGGTAGTTGAGACCCAGTACTTC.

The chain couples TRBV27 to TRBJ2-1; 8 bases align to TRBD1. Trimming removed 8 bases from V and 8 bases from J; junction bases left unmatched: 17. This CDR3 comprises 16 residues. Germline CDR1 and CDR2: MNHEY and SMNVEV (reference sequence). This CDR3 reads CASAAGGRGPIDEQFF. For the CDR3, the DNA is TGTGCCAGCGCGGCTGGCGGCAGGGGGCCGATTGATGAGCAGTTCTTC.

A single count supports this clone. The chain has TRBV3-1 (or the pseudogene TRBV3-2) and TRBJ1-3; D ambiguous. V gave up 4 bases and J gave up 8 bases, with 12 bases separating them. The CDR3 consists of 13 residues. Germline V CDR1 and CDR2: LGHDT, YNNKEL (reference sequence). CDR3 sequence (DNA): TGTGCCAGCAGCCCTCAGGCTCTGGACACCATATATTTT. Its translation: CASSPQALDTIYF.

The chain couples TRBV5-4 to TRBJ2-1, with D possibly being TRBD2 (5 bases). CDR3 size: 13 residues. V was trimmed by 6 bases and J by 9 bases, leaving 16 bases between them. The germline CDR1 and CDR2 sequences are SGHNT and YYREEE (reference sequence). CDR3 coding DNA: TGTGCCAGCAAAGCGGCGACGGTCCCTGAGCAGTTCTTC. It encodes CASKAATVPEQFF.

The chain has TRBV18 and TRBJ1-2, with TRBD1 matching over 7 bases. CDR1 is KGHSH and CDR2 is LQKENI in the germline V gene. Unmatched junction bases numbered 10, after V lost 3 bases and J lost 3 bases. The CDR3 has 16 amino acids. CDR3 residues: CASSPPTGTEHYGYTF. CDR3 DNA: TGTGCCAGCTCACCCCCCACCGGGACAGAACACTATGGCTACACCTTC.

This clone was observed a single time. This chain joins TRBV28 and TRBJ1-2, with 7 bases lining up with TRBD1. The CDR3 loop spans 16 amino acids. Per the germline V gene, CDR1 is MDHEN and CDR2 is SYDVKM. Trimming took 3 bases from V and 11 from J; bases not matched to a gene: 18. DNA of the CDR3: TGTGCCAGCAGTTTGGCAGGCGGGACAGTCGCTTCGGGGTACACCTTC. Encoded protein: CASSLAGGTVASGYTF.

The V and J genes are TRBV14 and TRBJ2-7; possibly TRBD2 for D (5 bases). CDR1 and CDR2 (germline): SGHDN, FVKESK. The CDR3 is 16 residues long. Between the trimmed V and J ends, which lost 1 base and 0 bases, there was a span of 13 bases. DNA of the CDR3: TGTGCCAGCAGCCAAGGGCCGGGGTTAGTCTCCTACGAGCAGTACTTC. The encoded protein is CASSQGPGLVSYEQYF.

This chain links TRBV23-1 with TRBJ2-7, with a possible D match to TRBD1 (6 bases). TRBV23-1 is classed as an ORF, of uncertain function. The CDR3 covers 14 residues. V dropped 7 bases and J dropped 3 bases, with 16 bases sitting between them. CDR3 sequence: CASISGATLYEQYF. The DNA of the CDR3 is TGCGCCAGCATATCAGGGGCGACCCTCTACGAGCAGTACTTC.

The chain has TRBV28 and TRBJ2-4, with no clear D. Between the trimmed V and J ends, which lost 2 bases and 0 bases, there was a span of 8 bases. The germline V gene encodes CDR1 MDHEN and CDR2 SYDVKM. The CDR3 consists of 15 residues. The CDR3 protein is CASSLEVLAKNIQYF. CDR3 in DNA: TGTGCCAGCAGTTTAGAAGTACTAGCCAAAAACATTCAGTACTTC.

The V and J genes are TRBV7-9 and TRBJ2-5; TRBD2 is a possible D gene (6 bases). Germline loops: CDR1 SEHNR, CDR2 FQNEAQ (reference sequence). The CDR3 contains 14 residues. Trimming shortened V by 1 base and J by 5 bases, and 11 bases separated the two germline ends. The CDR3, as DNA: TGTGCCAGCAGCTTAGTTTCGGGGGTTGAGACCCAGTACTTC. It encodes CASSLVSGVETQYF.

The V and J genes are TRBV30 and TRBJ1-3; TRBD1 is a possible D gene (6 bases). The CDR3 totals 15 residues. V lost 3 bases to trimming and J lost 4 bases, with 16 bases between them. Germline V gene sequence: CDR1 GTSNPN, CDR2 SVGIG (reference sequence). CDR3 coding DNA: TGTGCCTGGAGCCTTACAGGGTTGGGAGGAAACACCATATATTTT. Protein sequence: CAWSLTGLGGNTIYF.

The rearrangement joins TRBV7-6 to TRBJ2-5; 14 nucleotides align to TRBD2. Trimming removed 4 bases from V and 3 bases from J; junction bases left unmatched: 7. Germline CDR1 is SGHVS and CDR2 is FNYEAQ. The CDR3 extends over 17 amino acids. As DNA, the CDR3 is TGTGCCAGCAGCTCTCCGGGACTAGCGGGAGAGGAAGAGACCCAGTACTTC. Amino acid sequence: CASSSPGLAGEEETQYF.

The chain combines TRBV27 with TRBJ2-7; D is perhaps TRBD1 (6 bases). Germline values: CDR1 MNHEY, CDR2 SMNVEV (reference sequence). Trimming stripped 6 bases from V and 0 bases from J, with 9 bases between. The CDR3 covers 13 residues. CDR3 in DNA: TGTGCCAGCAGATCAGGGGCCTCCTACGAGCAGTACTTC. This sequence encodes CASRSGASYEQYF.

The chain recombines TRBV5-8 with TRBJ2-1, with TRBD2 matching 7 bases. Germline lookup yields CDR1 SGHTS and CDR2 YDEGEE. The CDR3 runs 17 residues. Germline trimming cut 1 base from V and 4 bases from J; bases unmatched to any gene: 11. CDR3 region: CASSLFYGAGEYNEQFF. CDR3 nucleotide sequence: TGTGCCAGCAGCTTGTTTTATGGGGCGGGAGAGTACAATGAGCAGTTCTTC.

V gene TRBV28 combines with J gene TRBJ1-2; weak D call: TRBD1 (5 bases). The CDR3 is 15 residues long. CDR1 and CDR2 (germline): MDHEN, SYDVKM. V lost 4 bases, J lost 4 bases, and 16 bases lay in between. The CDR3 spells CASSSDTQTLYGYTF. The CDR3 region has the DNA TGTGCCAGCAGTTCGGACACCCAGACCCTCTATGGCTACACCTTC.

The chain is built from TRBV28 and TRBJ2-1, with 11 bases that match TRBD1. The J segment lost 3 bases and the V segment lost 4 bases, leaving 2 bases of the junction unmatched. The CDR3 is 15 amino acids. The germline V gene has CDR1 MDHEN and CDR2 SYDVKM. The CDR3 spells CASSSGQGDYNEQFF. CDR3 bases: TGTGCCAGCAGTTCGGGACAGGGGGACTACAATGAGCAGTTCTTC.

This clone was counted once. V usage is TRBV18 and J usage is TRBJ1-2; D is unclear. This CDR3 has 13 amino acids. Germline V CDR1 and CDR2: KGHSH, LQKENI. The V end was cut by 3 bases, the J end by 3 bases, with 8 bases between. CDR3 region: CASSPAEDYGYTF. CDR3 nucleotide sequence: TGTGCCAGCTCACCCGCGGAGGACTATGGCTACACCTTC.

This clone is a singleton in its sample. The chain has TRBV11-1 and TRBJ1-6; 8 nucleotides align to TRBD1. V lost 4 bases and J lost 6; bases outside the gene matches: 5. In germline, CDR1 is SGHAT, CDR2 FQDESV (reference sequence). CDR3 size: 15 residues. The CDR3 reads CASSSRGLSNSPLHF. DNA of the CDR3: TGTGCCAGCAGCTCCAGGGGGCTCAGTAATTCACCCCTCCACTTT. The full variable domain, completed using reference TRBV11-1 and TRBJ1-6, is EAEVAQSPRYKITEKSQAVAFWCDPISGHATLYWYRQILGQGPELLVQFQDESVVDDSQLPKDRFSAERLKGVDSTLKIQPAELGDSAMYLCASSSRGLSNSPLHFGNGTRLTVT.

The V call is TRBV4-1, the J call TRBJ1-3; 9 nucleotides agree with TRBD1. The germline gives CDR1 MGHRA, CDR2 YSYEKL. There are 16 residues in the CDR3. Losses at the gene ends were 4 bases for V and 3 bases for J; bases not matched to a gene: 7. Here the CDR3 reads CASSLPGQGVGNTIYF. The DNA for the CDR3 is TGCGCCAGCAGCCTCCCGGGACAGGGCGTTGGAAACACCATATATTTT.

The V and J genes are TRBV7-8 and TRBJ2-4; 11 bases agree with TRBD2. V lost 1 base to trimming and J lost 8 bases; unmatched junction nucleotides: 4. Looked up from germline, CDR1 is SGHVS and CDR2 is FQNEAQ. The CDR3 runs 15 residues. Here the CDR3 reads CASSLDSGRGDIQYF. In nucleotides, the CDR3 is TGTGCCAGCAGCTTAGATAGCGGGAGGGGGGACATTCAGTACTTC.

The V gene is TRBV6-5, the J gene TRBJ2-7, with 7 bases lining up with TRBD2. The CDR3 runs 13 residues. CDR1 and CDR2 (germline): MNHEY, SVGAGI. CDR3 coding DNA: TGTGTCCGGAAGGCGGGGGAAGACGTTTGGGAGTACTTC. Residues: CVRKAGEDVWEYF.

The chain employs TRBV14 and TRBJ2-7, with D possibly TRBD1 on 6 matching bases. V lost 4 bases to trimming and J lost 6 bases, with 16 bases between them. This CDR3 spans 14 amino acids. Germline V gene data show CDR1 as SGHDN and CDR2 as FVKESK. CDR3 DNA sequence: TGTGCCAGCAGCCGAGTTACAGGGTTTTCCGAGCAGTACTTC. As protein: CASSRVTGFSEQYF.

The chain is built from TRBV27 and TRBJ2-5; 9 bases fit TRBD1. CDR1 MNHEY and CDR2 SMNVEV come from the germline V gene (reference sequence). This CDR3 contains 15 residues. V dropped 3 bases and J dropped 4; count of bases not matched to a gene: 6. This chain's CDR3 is CASSFTGGVPETQYF. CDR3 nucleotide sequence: TGTGCCAGCAGTTTCACAGGGGGCGTTCCAGAGACCCAGTACTTC.

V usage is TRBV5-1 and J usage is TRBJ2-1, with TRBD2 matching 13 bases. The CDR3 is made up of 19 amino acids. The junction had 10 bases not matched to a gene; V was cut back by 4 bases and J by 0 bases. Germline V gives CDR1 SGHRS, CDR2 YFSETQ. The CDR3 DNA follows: TGCGCCAGCAGCACCGGGACTAGCGGGATCCCCGGCTCCTACAATGAGCAGTTCTTC. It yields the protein CASSTGTSGIPGSYNEQFF.

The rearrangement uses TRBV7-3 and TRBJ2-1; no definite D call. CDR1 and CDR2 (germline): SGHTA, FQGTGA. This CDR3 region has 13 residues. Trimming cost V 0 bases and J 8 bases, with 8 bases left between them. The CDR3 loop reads CASSLTLRDEQFF. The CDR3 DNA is TGTGCCAGCAGCTTAACCCTCCGGGATGAGCAGTTCTTC.

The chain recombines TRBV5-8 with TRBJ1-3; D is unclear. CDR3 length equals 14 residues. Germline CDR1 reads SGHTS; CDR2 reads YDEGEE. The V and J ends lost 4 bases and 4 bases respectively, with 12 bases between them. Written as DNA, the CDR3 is TGTGCCAGCAGCCTGAGGAGGTCAGGAAACACCATATATTTT. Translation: CASSLRRSGNTIYF. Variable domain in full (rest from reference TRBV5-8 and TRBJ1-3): EAGVTQSPTHLIKTRGQQATLRCSPISGHTSVYWYQQALGLGLQFLLWYDEGEERNRGNFPPRFSGRQFPNYSSELNVNALELEDSALYLCASSLRRSGNTIYFGEGSWLTVV.

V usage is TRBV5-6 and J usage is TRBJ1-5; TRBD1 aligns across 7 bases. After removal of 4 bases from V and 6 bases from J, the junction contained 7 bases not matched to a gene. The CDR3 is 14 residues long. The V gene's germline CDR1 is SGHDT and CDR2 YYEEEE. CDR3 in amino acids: CASSRTGWFQPQHF. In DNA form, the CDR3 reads TGTGCCAGCAGCCGGACAGGCTGGTTTCAGCCCCAGCATTTT.

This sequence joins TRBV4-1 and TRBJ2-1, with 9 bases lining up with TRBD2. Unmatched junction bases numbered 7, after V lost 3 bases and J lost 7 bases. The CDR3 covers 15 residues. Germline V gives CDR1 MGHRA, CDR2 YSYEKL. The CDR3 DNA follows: TGCGCCAGCAGCCACGGGCTAGCGGGGCGGAATGAGCAGTTCTTC. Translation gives CASSHGLAGRNEQFF.

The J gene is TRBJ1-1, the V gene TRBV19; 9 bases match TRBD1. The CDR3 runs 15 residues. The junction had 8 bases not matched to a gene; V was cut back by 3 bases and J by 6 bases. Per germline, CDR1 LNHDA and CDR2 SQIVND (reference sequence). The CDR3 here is CASSMGRTGEAEAFF. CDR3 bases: TGTGCCAGTAGTATGGGGAGGACAGGGGAAGCTGAAGCTTTCTTT.

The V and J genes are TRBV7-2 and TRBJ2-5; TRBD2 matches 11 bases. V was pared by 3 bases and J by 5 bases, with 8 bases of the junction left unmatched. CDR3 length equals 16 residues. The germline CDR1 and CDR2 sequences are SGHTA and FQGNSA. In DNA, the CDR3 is TGTGCCAGCAGCTTTCTAGCGGGGGGTTTAGGGGAGACCCAGTACTTC. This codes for CASSFLAGGLGETQYF.

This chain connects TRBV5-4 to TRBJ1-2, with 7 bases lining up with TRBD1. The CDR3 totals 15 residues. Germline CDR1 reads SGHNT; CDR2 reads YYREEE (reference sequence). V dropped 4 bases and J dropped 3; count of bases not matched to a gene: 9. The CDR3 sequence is CASSPQPGGYYGYTF. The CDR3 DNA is TGTGCCAGCAGCCCACAGCCAGGGGGGTACTATGGCTACACCTTC.

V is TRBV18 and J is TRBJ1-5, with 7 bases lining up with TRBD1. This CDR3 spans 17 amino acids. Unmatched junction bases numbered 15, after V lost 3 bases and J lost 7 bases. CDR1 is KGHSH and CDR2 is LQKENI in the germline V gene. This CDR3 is CASSPLPGQRNGQPQHF. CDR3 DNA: TGTGCCAGCTCACCTCTACCGGGACAGAGGAACGGCCAGCCCCAGCATTTT.